This TCR beta chain was documented in a study of T cells after yellow fever vaccination (dated by TCRdb to about 2019). A note on the overall study: The SMART-Seq v4 Ultra Low Input RNA kit was used to prepare libraries from fractions with low cell numbers. To follow T-cell clones before and after both primary and booster YFV17D yellow fever vaccination, bulk TCR alpha and beta repertoires underwent longitudinal sequencing. Two healthy male donors, one aged 18 to 30 and one aged 30 to 39 years, made up the cohort. Bulk PBMC replicates and cell subsets were isolated from blood drawn at multiple timepoints before and after both primary and secondary immunization. Study-wide findings and limitations: Compared with the primary T-cell response, the secondary T-cell response was weaker but faster, peaking on day 5 rather than day 15. A small share of clonotypes was detected in both CD4 and CD8 compartments, with the overlap likely arising from convergent recombination. Computational filtering was needed because FACS-sorted repertoires could contain abundant contaminating clonotypes from the bulk population. The study included only two donors, which limits how far the findings can be generalized. After the booster, most of the clones that had expanded following primary vaccination were detected again (96% of CD4 and roughly 88% of CD8), which suggests that memory was broadly maintained.

The treatment or condition label of this sample denotes: live attenuated yellow fever vaccine strain. Two biological replicates of bulk PBMCs were collected at each blood-draw timepoint. A standard Ficoll-Paque protocol was used to isolate PBMCs from peripheral blood. RNA was extracted with TriZol from bulk PBMCs, CD4 and CD8 fractions, and dextramer-positive and dextramer-negative fractions. Synthesis of TCR cDNA relied on 5'RACE template switching, a step that introduced a universal primer site along with unique molecular identifiers. Priming of cDNA synthesis was performed from both the TCR alpha and TCR beta constant segments. Library amplification used two PCR steps, and the second PCR step added sample barcodes and sequencing adapters. Sequencing of libraries was done on Illumina HiSeq 2500 (2x100 bp) or NovaSeq (2x150 bp). The published analysis was carried out like this. Reads were demultiplexed and collapsed into UMI consensus sequences with MIGEC, and V(D)J alignment was performed with MiXCR. Vaccine-responding clonotypes were defined with edgeR using replicate PBMC samples, requiring FDR below 0.01 and a log2 fold change above 5 up to day 15. Each bulk clonotype was labeled CD4 or CD8 based on which sequenced repertoire, CD4 or CD8, contained the clonotype at higher abundance. TCRdb handled the public reads itself, with Q25 trimming in fastp and clone calling in MiXCR, and kept productive beta chains. Merged by CDR3 protein, the rows form single entries marked with the most common genes and DNA. For this entry, the V and J calls and clone size follow TCRdb and not the study's own pipeline. In all, the sample holds about 630,000 distinct CDR3 sequences, and 9% to 15% of those were seen once. The top ten clones comprise 15% of the sample.

Notes on this clonotype: It has no known antigen specificity. No clone much larger than this one lies a single base away; base qualities are absent.

The specimen was PBMCs, collected on the day of the yellow fever booster vaccination. The sequence came from a man aged 30 to 45 who received the YFV17D yellow fever vaccine.

The CDR3 protein: CASSYLQVTGELFF. The DNA sequence is as follows: TGTGCCAGCAGTTACCTACAGGTCACCGGGGAGCTGTTTTTT. The rearrangement combines TRBV6-5 with TRBJ2-2; perhaps TRBD1 is the D gene, with 5 bases matching. The germline V gene encodes CDR1 MNHEY and CDR2 SVGAGI. V is shortened by 2 bases, J by 4 bases, and the region joining them spans 8 bases. Inclusive of the bounding cysteine and phenylalanine, the CDR3 is 14 residues long. Left in the record is the CDR3 DNA by itself, 42 bases read in frame from the first base.